Listed here are 16 T cell receptor beta chains from one sample, sequenced in a study of T-cell memory formation after mild COVID-19. MiXCR, run by TCRdb on the 5' RACE reads, gives a single entry per CDR3 protein. The sample carries 270,000 or so distinct CDR3 sequences, around 17% recorded once. The sample taken for sequencing was PBMCs or a T cell subset sorted from them (not recorded which). The receptors were sampled from a man younger than 30 who had mild COVID-19 (a few samples of this study predate the infection). Cell type and time point are not known.

CDR3 amino acids: CASSAVETQYF. CDR3 nucleotide sequence: TGTGCCAGCAGCGCTGTAGAGACCCAGTACTTC. The chain uses TRBV11-1 and TRBJ2-5; D unresolved. The CDR3 consists of 11 residues. V lost 5 bases and J lost 4, with 5 bases in between. Germline V lookup: CDR1 SGHAT, CDR2 FQDESV (reference sequence).

The chain recombines TRBV7-3 with TRBJ2-3; 8 nucleotides align to TRBD2. The J segment lost 2 bases and the V segment lost 5 bases, leaving 3 bases of the junction unmatched. This CDR3 has 14 residues. From germline, CDR1 is SGHTA and CDR2 FQGTGA. The CDR3 coding sequence is TGTGCCAGCAGCCCCGGGGGGGCCACAGATACGCAGTATTTT. Residues: CASSPGGATDTQYF.

The table lists this clonotype with a few counts. The V call is TRBV10-1, the J call TRBJ2-3; 8 bases map to TRBD1. The CDR3 is 15 amino acids. Germline V gene lookup returns CDR1 WNHNN and CDR2 SYGVQD (reference sequence). After removal of 4 bases from V and 5 bases from J, the junction contained 8 bases not matched to a gene. The CDR3 is CASSAQGATEDTQYF. DNA of the CDR3: TGCGCCAGCAGTGCCCAGGGGGCGACGGAAGATACGCAGTATTTT.

This chain connects TRBV14 to TRBJ2-1; 8 bases agree with TRBD1. Germline trimming cut 0 bases from V and 0 bases from J; bases unmatched to any gene: 7. CDR1 is SGHDN, CDR2 FVKESK, per germline. This CDR3 is built from 18 residues. The CDR3 sequence is CASSQEGRGLNSYNEQFF. The CDR3 DNA follows: TGTGCCAGCAGCCAAGAGGGCAGGGGGCTTAACTCCTACAATGAGCAGTTCTTC.

This clonotype was detected a few times. CDR3 coding DNA: TGCAGCGTCAGGGGCCTGGCCTCAGATACGCAGTATTTT. Its protein product is CSVRGLASDTQYF. The chain combines TRBV29-1 with TRBJ2-3; tentatively, D is TRBD1 (6 bases). This CDR3 region has 13 residues. V was shortened by 6 bases and J by 4 bases, with 14 bases between the two germline ends. Germline CDR1 reads SQVTM; CDR2 reads ANQGSEA.

This clonotype has a handful of counts. The chain couples TRBV12-3 or TRBV12-4 to TRBJ2-1, with 10 nucleotides matching TRBD2. V gave up 6 bases and J gave up 10 bases; unmatched junction bases: 9. The CDR3 totals 14 residues. Written as DNA, the CDR3 is TGTGCCAGCAGCAAAGCGGGGGGGCCCGGAGAGCAGTTCTTC. Protein sequence: CASSKAGGPGEQFF.

This clonotype was seen a handful of times. The chain has TRBV4-3 and TRBJ1-2; possibly TRBD1 for D (6 bases). The CDR3 has 16 residues. Germline CDR1 is LGHNA and CDR2 is YSLEER. V lost 1 base, J lost 6 bases, and 18 bases lay in between. The CDR3 DNA follows: TGCGCCAGCAGCCAAGGGGGGACACCAAATTGGGATGGCTACACCTTC. This translates into CASSQGGTPNWDGYTF.

The V and J genes are TRBV12-3 or TRBV12-4 and TRBJ1-4; TRBD1 is a possible D gene (5 bases). The CDR3 totals 15 residues. V shed 0 bases and J shed 8 bases, with 13 bases lying between them. The CDR3 region has the DNA TGTGCCAGCAGTTTAGCGTCCAGGGTCTGGGAAAAACTGTTTTTT. Translated, it gives CASSLASRVWEKLFF.

The chain recombines TRBV3-1 with TRBJ2-7; 7 bases agree with TRBD1. With 3 bases clipped from V and 10 bases from J, the junction kept 3 bases outside the gene matches. From germline, CDR1 is LGHDT and CDR2 YNNKEL (reference sequence). The CDR3 contains 11 residues. This CDR3 reads CASSQGDRQYF. As DNA, the CDR3 is TGTGCCAGCAGCCAGGGGGACAGACAGTACTTC.

The chain couples TRBV5-1 to TRBJ2-1; D is uncertain. The CDR3 spans 15 residues. The V gene's germline CDR1 is SGHRS and CDR2 YFSETQ. V lost 0 bases and J lost 0, with 7 bases in between. The CDR3 DNA is TGCGCCAGCAGCTTGGGGTTGAGCTCCTACAATGAGCAGTTCTTC. It is translated as CASSLGLSSYNEQFF.

The chain combines TRBV7-3 with TRBJ2-3, with 9 bases lining up with TRBD1. The V gene's germline CDR1 is SGHTA and CDR2 FQGTGA. The trim removed 6 bases at V and 3 bases at J, leaving 10 bases unmatched. The CDR3 is 16 residues long. The DNA of the CDR3 is TGTGCCAGCAGTCCTAAGTACAGGGGGCGTACAGATACGCAGTATTTT. Translation: CASSPKYRGRTDTQYF.

Only a few counts were recorded for this clonotype. The CDR3 nucleotides are TGTGCCAGCAGTGAAGGAACAGCCAGCTATGGCTACACCTTC. This encodes CASSEGTASYGYTF. The chain uses TRBV6-1 and TRBJ1-2; D not certain. The germline V gene encodes CDR1 MNHNS and CDR2 SASEGT. V lost 1 base and J lost 4, with 10 bases in between. The CDR3 sequence is 14 residues long.

This clonotype has only a few counts. This sequence joins TRBV5-1 and TRBJ2-2; maybe TRBD2 (6 bases). Trimming pared 0 bases from V and 8 bases from J, leaving 17 bases between. The CDR3 covers 16 residues. Germline V gives CDR1 SGHRS, CDR2 YFSETQ. CDR3 nucleotides: TGCGCCAGCAGCTTGGCGGTCTCGGGCGGGGCAGGGGAGCTGTTTTTT. Translation: CASSLAVSGGAGELFF.

This clonotype has only a few counts. The V gene is TRBV6-5, the J gene TRBJ2-7; TRBD1 matches at 9 bases. V was clipped by 5 bases and J by 2 bases; unmatched bases: 1. This CDR3 region has 13 residues. CDR1 and CDR2 (germline): MNHEY, SVGAGI. As DNA, the CDR3 is TGTGCCAGCAGTGGGACAGGGACCTACGAGCAGTACTTC. Translated: CASSGTGTYEQYF.

The genes are TRBV12-3 or TRBV12-4 and TRBJ2-7; no reliable D call. The CDR3 covers 13 residues. V was pared by 6 bases and J by 3 bases, with 12 bases between. CDR3 in DNA: TGTGCCAGCAGACCCGACGGCAACTACGAGCAGTACTTC. It yields the protein CASRPDGNYEQYF.

The V call is TRBV15, the J call TRBJ2-7; 8 nucleotides agree with TRBD1. Losses at the gene ends were 4 bases for V and 9 bases for J; bases not matched to a gene: 5. The CDR3 consists of 12 residues. Germline V gives CDR1 LNHNV, CDR2 YYDKDF (reference sequence). CDR3 amino acids: CATSKVDRGQYF. The CDR3 DNA follows: TGTGCCACCAGCAAGGTAGACAGGGGGCAGTACTTC.